One and the same sample provided the 5 T cell receptor beta chains below, sequenced in a study of T cell changes during pregnancy in multiple sclerosis. Assay used: immunoSEQ multiplex PCR; TCRdb lists only in-frame clones, some missing. The sample consists of about 61,000 clones, 90% of them appearing once. The specimen was peripheral blood, collected in the first trimester of pregnancy. These receptors all come from a female donor in good health, enrolled as a control in a pregnancy study.

V is TRBV6-6 and J is TRBJ1-5; D is perhaps TRBD1 (5 bases). This CDR3 contains 13 residues. The ends were cut back, 7 bases at V and 9 bases at J, with 16 bases in the middle. Germline CDR1 is MNHNY and CDR2 is SVGAGI (reference sequence). CDR3 nucleotides: TGTGCCAGCACAACGGGGGGACCTGGGCCCCAGCATTTT. Translation: CASTTGGPGPQHF.

The gene calls are TRBV29-1 and TRBJ2-6, with 7 bases identical to TRBD1. Germline CDR1 and CDR2: SQVTM and ANQGSEA. Trimming cost V 6 bases and J 4 bases; bases outside gene matches: 3. There are 13 residues in the CDR3. CDR3 in DNA: TGCAGCGTCCAGGGGGTGGGGGCCAACGTCCTGACTTTC. The encoded protein is CSVQGVGANVLTF. Full variable domain (missing parts from reference TRBV29-1 and TRBJ2-6): SAVISQKPSRDICQRGTSLTIQCQVDSQVTMMFWYRQQPGQSLTLIATANQGSEATYESGFVIDKFPISRPNLTFSTLTVSNMSPEDSSIYLCSVQGVGANVLTFGAGSRLTVL.

In this sample, this clone turned up a few times. The rearrangement uses TRBV4-2 and TRBJ2-7; D is possibly TRBD2 (6 bases). Germline CDR1 reads LGHNA; CDR2 reads YNFKEQ. Trimming shortened V by 0 bases and J by 2 bases, and 11 bases separated the two germline ends. CDR3 length: 15 residues. DNA of the CDR3: TGTGCCAGCAGCCAAGAGCCTAGCGAAGCCTACGAGCAGTACTTC. It codes for CASSQEPSEAYEQYF.

CDR3 in amino acids: CAIRDPRSGGLHYEQYF. The DNA of the CDR3 is TGTGCCATCAGAGACCCTCGAAGCGGGGGCCTCCACTACGAGCAGTACTTC. This chain connects TRBV10-3 to TRBJ2-7; 8 bases are shared with TRBD2. The CDR3 runs to 17 residues. After removal of 6 bases from V and 3 bases from J, the junction contained 16 bases not matched to a gene. CDR1 and CDR2 (germline): ENHRY, SYGVKD.

V gene TRBV2 combines with J gene TRBJ1-2; D may be TRBD1 (5 bases). Germline assignment: CDR1 SNHLY and CDR2 FYNNEI. The V end lost 9 bases, the J end lost 2 bases, and 7 bases lay between the germline ends. The CDR3 spans 11 residues. CDR3 DNA: TGTGCCAGTAGGGGAAACTATGGCTACACCTTC. Translated, it gives CASRGNYGYTF.